This TCR beta chain comes out of a study of Ad26.COV2.S vaccination and SARS-CoV-2 variants. Method: immunoSEQ multiplex PCR; TCRdb's copy keeps in-frame clones and lacks some. The sample holds 440,000 or so clones; roughly 90% are singletons and the top ten take roughly 1.7%. Germline V gene data show CDR1 as MNHEY and CDR2 as SMNVEV (reference sequence). Trimming took off 7 bases at V and 1 base at J, with 15 bases between the two ends. The CDR3 is 15 amino acids. Treatment denoted: some 20 received Ad26.COV2.S at low or high dose, single or two shots; several received placebo; per-sample allocation not given. The samples date from day 63 after the first vaccine or placebo injection. As its vector, the vaccine had Ad26, which expressed Wuhan-strain SARS-CoV-2 spike.

The gene calls are TRBV27 and TRBJ2-3; D is perhaps TRBD1 or TRBD2 (5 bases each). Here the sequenced sample was peripheral blood, taken in a trial of Ad26.COV2.S vaccine versus placebo. The clonotype originates from a person between 18 and 65 years old who received the Ad26.COV2.S COVID-19 vaccine or a placebo. The CDR3: CASIHRGVGTDTQYF. The CDR3 DNA reads TGTGCCAGCATACATAGGGGAGTGGGCACAGATACGCAGTATTTT.